Below, 13 T cell receptor beta chains from the same sample are listed, as sequenced in a study of blood T cell repertoires in COVID-19. The table came from immunoSEQ multiplex PCR; TCRdb's copy has only in-frame clones and leaves some out. The sample lists tens of thousands of clones; 80% to 90% were seen once. Sequencing used peripheral blood. The origin of the receptors is a man aged 50 to 59 with active COVID-19.

V usage is TRBV28 and J usage is TRBJ2-7, with 10 bases fitting TRBD2. Per germline, CDR1 MDHEN and CDR2 SYDVKM. With V trimmed by 5 bases and J by 0 bases, 13 bases remained unmatched. This CDR3 has 18 amino acids. As DNA, the CDR3 is TGTGCCAGCAGTCCCTGGGGGCTAGCGGGGGATCTCTCCTACGAGCAGTACTTC. It translates to CASSPWGLAGDLSYEQYF.

The V and J genes are TRBV19 and TRBJ1-5; D is perhaps TRBD1 (6 bases). Trimming pared 5 bases from V and 5 bases from J, leaving 13 bases between. This CDR3 spans 14 amino acids. Germline assignment: CDR1 LNHDA and CDR2 SQIVND (reference sequence). CDR3 sequence reads: CASSLTGTYQPQHF. For the CDR3, the DNA is TGTGCCAGTAGTCTAACGGGGACATATCAGCCCCAGCATTTT.

This clone appeared a few times. This sequence joins TRBV7-3 and TRBJ2-3; a possible D gene is TRBD2 (5 bases). The CDR3 contains 15 residues. The V gene's germline CDR1 is SGHTA and CDR2 FQGTGA. V lost 6 bases and J 3 bases, leaving 16 bases between the germline ends. The CDR3 loop reads CASRYPGLKTDTQYF. The CDR3, as DNA: TGTGCCAGCAGGTACCCGGGGTTAAAAACAGATACGCAGTATTTT.

This clone was observed once. V usage is TRBV14 and J usage is TRBJ2-3; D is possibly TRBD1 (6 bases). V was trimmed by 1 base and J by 0 bases, leaving 11 bases between them. Germline V gene data show CDR1 as SGHDN and CDR2 as FVKESK. CDR3 length equals 16 residues. The chain's CDR3 is CASSQVGGYSTDTQYF. CDR3 bases: TGTGCCAGCAGCCAAGTTGGGGGCTACAGCACAGATACGCAGTATTTT.

This rearrangement joins TRBV6-2 or TRBV6-3 to TRBJ1-4; unclear D gene. Trimming removed 2 bases from V and 0 bases from J, with 7 bases in between. The CDR3 loop spans 15 amino acids. Germline V gene lookup returns CDR1 MNHEY and CDR2 SVGEGT. The CDR3 here is CASSYLGTTNEKLFF. CDR3 bases: TGTGCCAGCAGTTACCTCGGGACAACTAATGAAAAACTGTTTTTT.

This clone has just one count. The chain recombines TRBV28 with TRBJ1-1, with D possibly TRBD1 on 5 matching bases. Trimming took 7 bases from V and 1 from J, leaving 22 bases between them. This CDR3 has 17 residues. Germline V gene sequence: CDR1 MDHEN, CDR2 SYDVKM. For the CDR3, the DNA is TGTGCCAGCACCCTTCGGGGGGGGGTTCCTAAGAACACTGAAGCTTTCTTT. Translation: CASTLRGGVPKNTEAFF.

This rearrangement joins TRBV5-6 to TRBJ2-5; D is undetermined. The CDR3 runs 13 residues. CDR1 is SGHDT, CDR2 YYEEEE, per germline. The V end lost 0 bases, the J end lost 5 bases, and 8 bases lay between the germline ends. The CDR3 is CASSLGSLETQYF. Here the CDR3 DNA reads TGTGCCAGCAGCTTGGGGAGTCTGGAGACCCAGTACTTC.

The chain recombines TRBV2 with TRBJ2-1, with 8 bases matching TRBD2. CDR3 length: 15 residues. Germline V lookup: CDR1 SNHLY, CDR2 FYNNEI. J was trimmed by 9 bases and V by 1 base; bases with no gene match: 8. The CDR3 loop is CASSEVTGGAGEQFF. The CDR3 bases are TGTGCCAGCAGTGAAGTTACCGGGGGGGCCGGTGAGCAGTTCTTC.

The V and J genes are TRBV2 and TRBJ1-2; D gene uncertain. The CDR3 is 14 residues long. Germline V gives CDR1 SNHLY, CDR2 FYNNEI. V shed 3 bases and J shed 3 bases, with 11 bases lying between them. The CDR3 coding sequence is TGTGCCAGCAGTGAGGGCAGTAAATACTATGGCTACACCTTC. It yields the protein CASSEGSKYYGYTF.

This CDR3 reads CSYTGNSYEQYF. In DNA, the CDR3 is TGCAGCTATACAGGGAACTCCTACGAGCAGTACTTC. The J gene is TRBJ2-7, the V gene TRBV29-1, with D possibly matching TRBD1 (6 bases). The CDR3 runs to 12 residues. The V end was cut by 8 bases, the J end by 0 bases, with 11 bases between. Germline V gene sequence: CDR1 SQVTM, CDR2 ANQGSEA.

This clone was observed a handful of times. J is TRBJ1-5 and V is TRBV30; 7 positions agree with TRBD1. The junction had 1 base not matched to a gene; V was cut back by 4 bases and J by 4 bases. CDR3 size: 12 residues. Germline CDR1 is GTSNPN and CDR2 is SVGIG (reference sequence). Here the CDR3 reads CAWTTGNQPQHF. CDR3 sequence (DNA): TGTGCCTGGACGACAGGGAATCAGCCCCAGCATTTT.

This clone showed up just a few times. The chain couples TRBV6-5 to TRBJ2-7; D is unresolved. Trimming cost V 2 bases and J 2 bases, with 10 bases left between them. The CDR3 is 14 amino acids. The germline V gene encodes CDR1 MNHEY and CDR2 SVGAGI. The CDR3 DNA reads as TGTGCCAGCAGTTACGATCAGGTGGCCTACGAGCAGTACTTC. Translated, it gives CASSYDQVAYEQYF.

V usage is TRBV5-1 and J usage is TRBJ2-3; maybe TRBD2 (5 bases). This CDR3 is 12 amino acids long. V was clipped by 5 bases and J by 5 bases, with 9 bases between them. Germline values: CDR1 SGHRS, CDR2 YFSETQ. In DNA, the CDR3 is TGCGCCAGCAGAGCCGAGGGAGATACGCAGTATTTT. Its protein product is CASRAEGDTQYF.